This T cell receptor (beta chain) was retrieved from a study of shared T cell receptors in the human thymus. CDR1 and CDR2 from the germline V gene are KGHSH and LQKENI. V was cut by 3 bases and J by 0 bases, with 15 bases left in between. The CDR3 totals 17 residues. Method: immunoSEQ multiplex PCR; TCRdb's copy keeps in-frame clones and lacks some. The table shows 55,000 to 75,000 clones, with roughly 96% occurring only once. The V and J genes are TRBV18 and TRBJ2-4; D is unresolved. The sequence derives from a human donor. The sample taken for sequencing was thymocytes. In nucleotides, the CDR3 is TGTGCCAGCTCACCCCCGCCGCCAACTTTAGCCAAAAACATTCAGTACTTC. This translates into CASSPPPPTLAKNIQYF.